The TCR beta chain described here comes from a study of regulatory T cells in long-lasting Graves disease. Study-level results: With a small sample size, accuracy may have been reduced.

Both iRepertoire HTBI primers and Arm-PCR of CDR3 regions were used to build the TCR beta libraries. TCRdb fed the multiplex PCR reads into MiXCR, producing one record per CDR3 protein. The table lists 200,000 to 250,000 distinct CDR3 sequences, about 16% of them singletons. A remark on this clonotype: The antigen remains undetermined.

Time point noted: newly diagnosed GD, antithyroid drugs for less than 3 months. Researchers made the TCR library from RNA that was extracted from PBMCs. The J segment lost 8 bases and the V segment lost 6 bases, leaving 9 bases of the junction unmatched. The CDR3 has 15 residues. Looked up from germline, CDR1 is SEHNR and CDR2 is FQNEAQ (reference sequence). Material: peripheral blood mononuclear cells (PBMCs), obtained at new diagnosis, from a patient treated with antithyroid drugs. This TCR was recovered from a female donor with Graves disease. The chain combines TRBV7-9 with TRBJ2-1; 11 bases fit TRBD2. The CDR3 protein is CASSLLAGASDEQFF. Here the CDR3 DNA reads TGTGCCAGCAGTTTACTAGCGGGAGCTAGCGATGAGCAGTTCTTC.